The 7 T cell receptor beta chains below were found in one sample sequenced in a study of T cells in Graves' hyperthyroidism and ophthalmopathy. The source material, RNA transcripts, was used to amplify TCR beta CDR3 regions. TCR CDR3 underwent first-round RT-PCR with the HTBI primer set. TCRdb analysed the multiplex PCR reads with MiXCR anew, one entry per CDR3 protein. Of 490,000 or so distinct CDR3 sequences in the sample, around a fifth were seen once. Sequences were obtained from blood. These receptors originate from a woman aged 70-85 years with Graves' ophthalmopathy.

This chain joins TRBV30 and TRBJ2-7, with TRBD1 matching over 10 bases. In germline, CDR1 is GTSNPN, CDR2 SVGIG (reference sequence). The CDR3 loop spans 16 amino acids. The J segment lost 0 bases and the V segment lost 1 base, leaving 6 bases of the junction unmatched. The CDR3 loop is CAWSEPGTGVSYEQYF. The CDR3 bases are TGTGCCTGGAGTGAGCCTGGGACAGGGGTCTCCTACGAGCAGTACTTC.

This rearrangement joins TRBV6-5 to TRBJ2-3; 7 bases fit TRBD1. Losses at the gene ends were 2 bases for V and 3 bases for J; bases not matched to a gene: 5. This CDR3 contains 15 residues. CDR1 is MNHEY and CDR2 is SVGAGI in the germline V gene. The DNA of the CDR3 is TGTGCCAGCAGTTACCCTACACAGGGGACAGATACGCAGTATTTT. Amino acids: CASSYPTQGTDTQYF.

The chain couples TRBV2 to TRBJ2-6; 10 bases are shared with TRBD1. The CDR3 extends over 16 amino acids. Germline CDR1 is SNHLY and CDR2 is FYNNEI. The J segment lost 2 bases and the V segment lost 9 bases, leaving 7 bases of the junction unmatched. The CDR3 nucleotides read TGTGCCAGTCCGGGACAGGGGTCCCCTGGGGCCAACGTCCTGACTTTC. It translates to CASPGQGSPGANVLTF.

The sample holds one count of this clonotype. The rearrangement joins TRBV19 to TRBJ1-5; possible D gene TRBD1, 6 bases. V was pared by 1 base and J by 3 bases, with 10 bases between. The CDR3 has 15 residues. Germline V CDR1 and CDR2: LNHDA, SQIVND (reference sequence). CDR3 bases: TGTGCCAGTAGTATAGTGGCAGGGGTCAATCAGCCCCAGCATTTT. It translates to CASSIVAGVNQPQHF.

This clonotype was counted ten times or more. The chain is built from TRBV20-1 and TRBJ2-7; 12 bases line up with TRBD2. From germline, CDR1 is DFQATT and CDR2 SNEGSKA (reference sequence). The CDR3 consists of 14 residues. The V segment lost 3 bases and the J segment 6 bases; nucleotides outside the gene matches: 6. CDR3 DNA: TGCAGTGCTAGGGCGACTAGCGGGAGAAGCGAGCAGTACTTC. Residues: CSARATSGRSEQYF.

To note about this clonotype: One end of the junction varies from germline; a read error may be responsible. This chain joins TRBV13 and TRBJ2-2; D gene unclear. CDR1 is PRHDT and CDR2 is FYEKMQ in the germline V gene (reference sequence). The CDR3 totals 12 residues. CDR3 residues: CASNKDTGELFF. CDR3 DNA: TGCGCCAGCAACAAGGACACCGGGGAGCTGTTTTTT.

The sample holds many counts of this clonotype. The chain has TRBV6-1 and TRBJ2-3; D is undetermined. Germline loops: CDR1 MNHNS, CDR2 SASEGT. Trimming took off 4 bases at V and 2 bases at J, with 7 bases between the two ends. This CDR3 has 13 residues. CDR3 nucleotides: TGTGCCAGCAGTGGGGCGCCCACAGATACGCAGTATTTT. Translation: CASSGAPTDTQYF.